The present T cell receptor (beta chain) was sequenced within a study of T-cell memory formation after mild COVID-19. Turning to the study itself: For the most part, TCR clusters were specific to one donor. General study points: Clones which contracted sat mainly in CM and EM if CD4+, and in EMRA if CD8+. Whether second-wave clones peaking at day 37 were SARS-CoV-2 specific went unconfirmed. Some responding clones appeared in pre-infection memory, suggesting cross-reactive memory joined.

TCRdb re-derived calls from the 5' RACE reads in MiXCR, one entry per CDR3 protein. The table shows 400,000 to 450,000 distinct CDR3 sequences, with over 15% occurring only once. This clonotype was counted only a few times. Its antigen is currently unknown. Trimming removed 10 bases at V and 2 bases at J, with 7 bases between. Germline-derived CDR1 and CDR2 are ENHRY and SYGVKD. The CDR3 extends over 11 amino acids. This clonotype originated in a young man who had mild COVID-19 (a few samples of this study predate the infection). Cell type and time point are not known. V usage is TRBV10-3 and J usage is TRBJ2-3, with a possible D match to TRBD2 (5 bases). Sequencing input: PBMCs or a T cell subset sorted from them (not recorded which). The CDR3 region has the DNA TGTGCCAGCGGGTCCACAGATACGCAGTATTTT. It translates to CASGSTDTQYF.